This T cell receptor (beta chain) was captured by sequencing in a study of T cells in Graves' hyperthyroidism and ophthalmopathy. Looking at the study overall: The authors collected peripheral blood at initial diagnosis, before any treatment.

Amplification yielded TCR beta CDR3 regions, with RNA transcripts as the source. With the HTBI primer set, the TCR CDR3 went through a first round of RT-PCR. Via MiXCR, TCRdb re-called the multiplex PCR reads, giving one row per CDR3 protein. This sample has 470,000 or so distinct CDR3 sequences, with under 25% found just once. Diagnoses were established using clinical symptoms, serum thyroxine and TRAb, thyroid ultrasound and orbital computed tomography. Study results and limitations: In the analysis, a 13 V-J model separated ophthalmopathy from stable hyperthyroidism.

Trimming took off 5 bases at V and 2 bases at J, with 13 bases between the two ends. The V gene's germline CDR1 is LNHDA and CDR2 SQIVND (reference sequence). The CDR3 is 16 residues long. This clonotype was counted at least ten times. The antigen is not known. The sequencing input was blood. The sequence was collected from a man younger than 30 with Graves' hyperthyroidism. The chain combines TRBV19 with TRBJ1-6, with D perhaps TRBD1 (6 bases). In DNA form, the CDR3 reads TGTGCCAGTAGTTTGACAGGAATCACCTATAATTCACCCCTCCACTTT. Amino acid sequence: CASSLTGITYNSPLHF. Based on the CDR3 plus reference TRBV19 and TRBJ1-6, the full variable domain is DGGITQSPKYLFRKEGQNVTLSCEQNLNHDAMYWYRQDPGQGLRLIYYSQIVNDFQKGDIAEGYSVSREKKESFPLTVTSAQKNPTAFYLCASSLTGITYNSPLHFGNGTRLTVT.